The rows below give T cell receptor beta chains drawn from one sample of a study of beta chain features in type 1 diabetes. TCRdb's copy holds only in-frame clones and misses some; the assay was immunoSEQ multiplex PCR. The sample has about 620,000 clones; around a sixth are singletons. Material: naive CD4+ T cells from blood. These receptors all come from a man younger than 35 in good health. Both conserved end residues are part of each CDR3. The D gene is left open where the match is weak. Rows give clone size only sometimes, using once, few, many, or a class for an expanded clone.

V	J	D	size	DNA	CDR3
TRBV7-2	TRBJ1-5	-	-	TGTGCCAGCAGCTTAGGAGGCAGGGAGGTTCAGCCCCAGCATTTT	CASSLGGREVQPQHF
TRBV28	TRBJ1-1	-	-	TGTGCCAGCAGTTTACGGTGGGGCGCTGAAGCTTTCTTT	CASSLRWGAEAFF
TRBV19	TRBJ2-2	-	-	TGTGCCAGTACCGAGGGGCCCGGGGAGCTGTTTTTT	CASTEGPGELFF
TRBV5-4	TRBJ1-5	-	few	TGTGCCAGCAGCTTATCACCGGGGATTAACGATCAGCCCCAGCATTTT	CASSLSPGINDQPQHF
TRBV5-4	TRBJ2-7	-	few	TGTGCCAGCAGCCAAGGGGTTGGGACGTCGGGGGAGCAGTACTTC	CASSQGVGTSGEQYF
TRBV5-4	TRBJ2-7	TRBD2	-	TGTGCCAGCAGCTTCGGACTAGCATCCTACGAGCAGTACTTC	CASSFGLASYEQYF
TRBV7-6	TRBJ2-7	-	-	TGTGCCAGCAGCTTTTCAAGTATCGGTCCTTACGAGCAGTACTTC	CASSFSSIGPYEQYF
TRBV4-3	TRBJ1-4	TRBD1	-	TGCGCCAGCAGCCGCACCCTAGGGGGCACTAATGAAAAACTGTTTTTT	CASSRTLGGTNEKLFF
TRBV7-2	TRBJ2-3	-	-	TGTGCCAGCAGCCGAGGGGCATTCGGGAAAGATACGCAGTATTTT	CASSRGAFGKDTQYF
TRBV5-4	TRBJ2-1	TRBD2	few	TGTGCCAGCAGCACTAGCGGGAGATTCGATGAGCAGTTCTTC	CASSTSGRFDEQFF
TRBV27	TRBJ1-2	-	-	TGTGCCAGCAGTTTTGCCAGGAACTATGGCTACACCTTC	CASSFARNYGYTF
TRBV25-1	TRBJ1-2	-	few	TGTGCCAGCAGTGACCGGGGCGGCGGCGCTAACTATGGCTACACCTTC	CASSDRGGGANYGYTF
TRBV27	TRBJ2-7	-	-	TGTGCCCGCCAGGGCAGGGGCTCCTACGAGCAGTACTTC	CARQGRGSYEQYF
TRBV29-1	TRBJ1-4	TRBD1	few	TGCAGCGTATACACCCCGGGACAGGGGAGTTCAACTAATGAAAAACTGTTTTTT	CSVYTPGQGSSTNEKLFF
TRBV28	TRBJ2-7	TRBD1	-	TGTGCCAGCAGGGGACAGATGGGTTTCGAGCAGTACTTC	CASRGQMGFEQYF
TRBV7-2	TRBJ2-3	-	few	TGTGCCAGCAGCTCGGGACCAGCGGCAGATACGCAGTATTTT	CASSSGPAADTQYF
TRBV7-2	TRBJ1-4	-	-	TGTGCCAGCCGTACCCACAGGGATGAAAAACTGTTTTTT	CASRTHRDEKLFF
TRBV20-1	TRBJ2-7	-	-	TGCAGTGCTAGAGGTTCATACGAGCAGTACTTC	CSARGSYEQYF
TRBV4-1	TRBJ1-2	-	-	TGCGCCAGCAGCCAGCCGGGACACTTAAACTATGGCTACACCTTC	CASSQPGHLNYGYTF
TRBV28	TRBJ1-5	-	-	TGTGCCTCTGGTTTTGAGCCCCAGCATTTT	CASGFEPQHF
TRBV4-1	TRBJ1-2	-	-	TGCGCCAGCAGCCTCCTCCCAGCCGGGGGGGGTCCCTATGGCTACACCTTC	CASSLLPAGGGPYGYTF
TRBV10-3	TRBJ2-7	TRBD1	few	TGTGCCACCACAGGGGCGAAGTACGAGCAGTACTTC	CATTGAKYEQYF
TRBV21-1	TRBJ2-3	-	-	TGTGCCAGTATAATCAGGGTTACAGATACGCAGTATTTT	CASIIRVTDTQYF
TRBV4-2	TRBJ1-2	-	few	TGTGCCAGCAGCCAAGCACCGGGTAACTATGGCTACACCTTC	CASSQAPGNYGYTF
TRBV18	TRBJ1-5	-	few	TGTGCCAGCTCACCACCGGGACACCTGAATAGCAATCAGCCCCAGCATTTT	CASSPPGHLNSNQPQHF
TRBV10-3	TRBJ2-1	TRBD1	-	TGTGCCATCAGTGCTGGACAGGGGCCCTACAATGAGCAGTTCTTC	CAISAGQGPYNEQFF
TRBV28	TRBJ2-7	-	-	TGTGCCAGCATAGGAGGATACGAGCAGTACTTC	CASIGGYEQYF
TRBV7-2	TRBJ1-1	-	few	TGTGCCAGCAGGCGAGGCTCCACTGAAGCTTTCTTT	CASRRGSTEAFF
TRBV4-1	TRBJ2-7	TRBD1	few	TGCGCCAGCAGCCTACGGGACAGGTCCTACGAGCAGTACTTC	CASSLRDRSYEQYF
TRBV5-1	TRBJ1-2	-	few	TGCGCCAGCAGACGTCCGGGCTTTGGCTACACCTTC	CASRRPGFGYTF
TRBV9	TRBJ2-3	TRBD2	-	TGTGCCAGCAGCAGATGGACTAGCGGGAGGGCCGGGGACACAGATACGCAGTATTTT	CASSRWTSGRAGDTDTQYF
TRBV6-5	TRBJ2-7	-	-	TGTGCCAGCACCTGGGACCCTTACGAGCAGTACTTC	CASTWDPYEQYF
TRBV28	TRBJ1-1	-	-	TGTGCCAGCAGTATTGACAGGTGGTCACCGAACACTGAAGCTTTCTTT	CASSIDRWSPNTEAFF
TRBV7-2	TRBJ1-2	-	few	TGTGCCAGCAGCCAGTCCCAAAGACAGGCAACCGGCTACACCTTC	CASSQSQRQATGYTF
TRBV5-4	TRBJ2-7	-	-	TGTGCCAGCAGGTCCGGGACGGGCTACGAGCAGTACTTC	CASRSGTGYEQYF
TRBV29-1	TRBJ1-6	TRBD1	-	TGCAGCGTTCAATCCGGGACAGGGAATTCACCCCTCCACTTT	CSVQSGTGNSPLHF
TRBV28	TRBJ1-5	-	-	TGTGCCAGCAGTTTCACACAGCCAGGATCCAATCAGCCCCAGCATTTT	CASSFTQPGSNQPQHF
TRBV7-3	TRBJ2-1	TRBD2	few	TGTGCCAGCAGCACGGGACTAAACAATGAGCAGTTCTTC	CASSTGLNNEQFF
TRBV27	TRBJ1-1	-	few	TGTGCCAGCAGTTCTCGGCTGGGCAGGAGAAACACTGAAGCTTTCTTT	CASSSRLGRRNTEAFF
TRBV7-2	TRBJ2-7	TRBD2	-	TGTGCCAGCAGCTTACGACTAGCTAGGTACGAGCAGTACTTC	CASSLRLARYEQYF
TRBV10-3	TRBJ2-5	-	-	TGTGCCGCAGAAGGAGGGGTCGGAGAGACCCAGTACTTC	CAAEGGVGETQYF
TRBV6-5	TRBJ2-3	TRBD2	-	TGTGCCAGCAGTTACGGACTAGCGGGAGCCACAGATACGCAGTATTTT	CASSYGLAGATDTQYF
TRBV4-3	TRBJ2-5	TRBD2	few	TGCGCCAGCAGCCTCCAAAGGACTAGCGGGGGGGAGACCCAGTACTTC	CASSLQRTSGGETQYF
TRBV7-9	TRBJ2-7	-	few	TGTGCCAGCAGCTTATCCGGGACGCGAACCTACGAGCAGTACTTC	CASSLSGTRTYEQYF
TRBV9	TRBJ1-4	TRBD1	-	TGTGCCAGCAGCGTAGGGGCGACAGGGGACAGTGAAAAACTGTTTTTT	CASSVGATGDSEKLFF
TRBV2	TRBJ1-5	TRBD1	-	TGTGCCAGCAGTCGGACAGGGCTGGGCAATCAGCCCCAGCATTTT	CASSRTGLGNQPQHF
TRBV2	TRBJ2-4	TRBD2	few	TGTGCCAGCTCTAGCGGGGGGGCCGTTGACATTCAGTACTTC	CASSSGGAVDIQYF
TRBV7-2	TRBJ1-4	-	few	TGTGCCAGCAGCTTATCCGGGACTTCGAAACTGTTTTTT	CASSLSGTSKLFF
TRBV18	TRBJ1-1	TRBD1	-	TGTGCCAGCTCACCACCTGGGACAGGGGTTCAAAGGGTTGCTTTCTTT	CASSPPGTGVQRVAFF